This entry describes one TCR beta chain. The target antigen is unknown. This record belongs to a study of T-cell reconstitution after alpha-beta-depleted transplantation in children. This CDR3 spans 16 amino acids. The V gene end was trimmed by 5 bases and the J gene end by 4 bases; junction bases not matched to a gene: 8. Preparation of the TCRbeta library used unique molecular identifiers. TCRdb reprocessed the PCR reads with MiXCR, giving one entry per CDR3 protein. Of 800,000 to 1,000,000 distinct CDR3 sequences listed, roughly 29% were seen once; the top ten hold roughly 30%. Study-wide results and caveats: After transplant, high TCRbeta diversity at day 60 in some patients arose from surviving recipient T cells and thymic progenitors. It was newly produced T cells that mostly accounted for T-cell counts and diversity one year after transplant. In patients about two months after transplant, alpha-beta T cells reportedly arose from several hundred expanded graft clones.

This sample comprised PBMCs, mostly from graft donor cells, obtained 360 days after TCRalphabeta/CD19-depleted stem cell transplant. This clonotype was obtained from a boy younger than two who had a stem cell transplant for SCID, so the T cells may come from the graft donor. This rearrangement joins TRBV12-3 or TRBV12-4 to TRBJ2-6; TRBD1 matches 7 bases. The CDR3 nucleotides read TGTGCCAGCAGTAAAGGGGGCGCAAGGGGGGCCAACGTCCTGACTTTC. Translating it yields CASSKGGARGANVLTF.